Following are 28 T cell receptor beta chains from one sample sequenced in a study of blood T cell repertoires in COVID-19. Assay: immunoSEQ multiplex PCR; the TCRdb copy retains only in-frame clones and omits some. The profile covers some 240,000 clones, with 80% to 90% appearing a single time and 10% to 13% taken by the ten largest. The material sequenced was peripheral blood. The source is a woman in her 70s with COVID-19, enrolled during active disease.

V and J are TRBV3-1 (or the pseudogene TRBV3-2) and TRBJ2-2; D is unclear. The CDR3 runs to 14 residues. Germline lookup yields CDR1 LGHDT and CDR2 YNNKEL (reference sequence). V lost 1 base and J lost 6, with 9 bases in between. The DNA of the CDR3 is TGTGCCAGCAGCCAAGTCCCAGGCGCCGGGGAGCTGTTTTTT. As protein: CASSQVPGAGELFF.

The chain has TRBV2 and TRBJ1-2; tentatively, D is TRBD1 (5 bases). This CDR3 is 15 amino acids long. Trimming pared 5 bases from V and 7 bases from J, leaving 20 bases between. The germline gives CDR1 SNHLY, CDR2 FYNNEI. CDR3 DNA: TGTGCCAGCAGTCGGGCAGGGAGGGTCGGATCTGGCTACACCTTC. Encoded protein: CASSRAGRVGSGYTF.

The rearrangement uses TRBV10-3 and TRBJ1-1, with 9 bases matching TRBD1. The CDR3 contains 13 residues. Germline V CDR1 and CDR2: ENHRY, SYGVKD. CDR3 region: CATGDRAGTEAFF. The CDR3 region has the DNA TGTGCTACGGGGGACAGGGCGGGCACTGAAGCTTTCTTT.

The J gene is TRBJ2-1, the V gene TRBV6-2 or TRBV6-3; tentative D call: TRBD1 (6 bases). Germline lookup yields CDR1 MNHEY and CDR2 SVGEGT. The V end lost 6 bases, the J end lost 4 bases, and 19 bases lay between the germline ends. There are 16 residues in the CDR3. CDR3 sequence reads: CASRPPTGWAYNEQFF. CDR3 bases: TGTGCCAGCAGGCCTCCGACAGGCTGGGCGTACAATGAGCAGTTCTTC.

The CDR3 DNA is TGTGCCAGCAGTTGGGACAGGGGGGACACTGAAGCTTTCTTT. Protein: CASSWDRGDTEAFF. This rearrangement joins TRBV27 to TRBJ1-1; TRBD1 matches 11 bases. Trimming took 4 bases from V and 3 from J; bases not matched to a gene: 1. There are 14 residues in the CDR3. Germline values: CDR1 MNHEY, CDR2 SMNVEV (reference sequence).

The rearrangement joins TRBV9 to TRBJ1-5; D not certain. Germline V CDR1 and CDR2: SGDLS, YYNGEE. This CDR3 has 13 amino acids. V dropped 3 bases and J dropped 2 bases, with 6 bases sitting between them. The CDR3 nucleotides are TGTGCCAGCAGCGCCCTCGGCAATCAGCCCCAGCATTTT. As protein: CASSALGNQPQHF.

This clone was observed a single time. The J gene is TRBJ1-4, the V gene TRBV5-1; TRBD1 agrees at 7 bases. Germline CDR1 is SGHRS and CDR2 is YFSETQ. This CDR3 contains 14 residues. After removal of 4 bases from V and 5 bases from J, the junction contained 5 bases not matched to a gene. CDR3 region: CASSAGTANEKLFF. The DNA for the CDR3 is TGCGCCAGCAGCGCCGGGACAGCAAATGAAAAACTGTTTTTT. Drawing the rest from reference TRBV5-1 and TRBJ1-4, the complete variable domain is KAGVTQTPRYLIKTRGQQVTLSCSPISGHRSVSWYQQTPGQGLQFLFEYFSETQRNKGNFPGRFSGRQFSNSRSEMNVSTLELGDSALYLCASSAGTANEKLFFGSGTQLSVL.

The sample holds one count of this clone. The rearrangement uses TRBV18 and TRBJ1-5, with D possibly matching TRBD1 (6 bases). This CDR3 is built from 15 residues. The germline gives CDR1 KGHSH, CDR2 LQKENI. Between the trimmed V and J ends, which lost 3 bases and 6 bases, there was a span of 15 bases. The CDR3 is CASSPQGGEGQPQHF. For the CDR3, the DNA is TGTGCCAGCTCACCGCAAGGGGGGGAGGGTCAGCCCCAGCATTTT.

The CDR3 DNA is TGTGCCAGCACCTCCACCGGGGAGCTGTTTTTT. This sequence encodes CASTSTGELFF. The V call is TRBV3-1 (or the pseudogene TRBV3-2), the J call TRBJ2-2; D not resolved. Trimming left V 7 bases short and J 4 bases short, with 4 bases between. The CDR3 spans 11 residues. Germline assignment: CDR1 LGHDT and CDR2 YNNKEL (reference sequence).

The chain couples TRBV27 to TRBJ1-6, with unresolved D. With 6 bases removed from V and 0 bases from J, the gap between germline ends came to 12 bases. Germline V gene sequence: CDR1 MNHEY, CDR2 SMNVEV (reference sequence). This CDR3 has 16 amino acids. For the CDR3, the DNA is TGTGCCAGCAGCACTCTCACGAGCTCCTATAATTCACCCCTCCACTTT. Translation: CASSTLTSSYNSPLHF.

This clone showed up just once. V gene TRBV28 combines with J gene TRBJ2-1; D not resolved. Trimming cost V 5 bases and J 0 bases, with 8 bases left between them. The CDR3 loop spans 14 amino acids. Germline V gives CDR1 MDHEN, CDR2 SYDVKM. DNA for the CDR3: TGTGCCAGCAGTCAGGTGGGCTCCTACAATGAGCAGTTCTTC. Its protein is CASSQVGSYNEQFF.

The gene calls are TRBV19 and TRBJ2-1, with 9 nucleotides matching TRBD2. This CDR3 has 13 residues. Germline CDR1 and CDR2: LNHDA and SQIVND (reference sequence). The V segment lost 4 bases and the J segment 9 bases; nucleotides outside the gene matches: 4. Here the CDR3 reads CASSRTSDGEQFF. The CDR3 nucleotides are TGTGCCAGTAGTAGGACTAGCGATGGTGAGCAGTTCTTC.

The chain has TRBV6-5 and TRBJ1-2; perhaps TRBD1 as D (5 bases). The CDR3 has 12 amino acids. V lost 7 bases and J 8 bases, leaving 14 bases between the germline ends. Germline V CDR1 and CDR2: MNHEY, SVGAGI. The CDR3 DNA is TGTGCCAGCACTCGTTGGGGGGAAGGCTACACCTTC. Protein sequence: CASTRWGEGYTF.

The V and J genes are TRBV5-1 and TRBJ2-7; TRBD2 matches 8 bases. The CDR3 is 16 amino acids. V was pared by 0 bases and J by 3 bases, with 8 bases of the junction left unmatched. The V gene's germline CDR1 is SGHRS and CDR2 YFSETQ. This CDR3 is CASSLGASGPSYEQYF. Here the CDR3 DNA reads TGCGCCAGCAGCTTGGGGGCTAGCGGGCCTAGCTACGAGCAGTACTTC.

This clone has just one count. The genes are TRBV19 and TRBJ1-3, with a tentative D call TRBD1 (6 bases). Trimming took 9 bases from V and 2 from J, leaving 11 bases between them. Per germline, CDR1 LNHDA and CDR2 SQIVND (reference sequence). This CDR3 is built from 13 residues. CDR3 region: CASTGIAGNTIYF. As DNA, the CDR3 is TGTGCCAGCACAGGGATAGCTGGAAACACCATATATTTT.

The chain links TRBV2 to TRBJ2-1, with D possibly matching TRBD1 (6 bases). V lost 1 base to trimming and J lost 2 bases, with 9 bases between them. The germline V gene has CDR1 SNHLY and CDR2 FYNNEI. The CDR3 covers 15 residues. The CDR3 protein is CASSEESGAYNEQFF. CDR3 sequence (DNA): TGTGCCAGCAGTGAAGAGTCAGGGGCCTACAATGAGCAGTTCTTC.

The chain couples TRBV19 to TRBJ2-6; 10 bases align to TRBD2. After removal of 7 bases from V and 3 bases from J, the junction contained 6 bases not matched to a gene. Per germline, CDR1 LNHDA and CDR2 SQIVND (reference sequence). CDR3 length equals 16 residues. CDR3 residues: CASNNSGRSGANVLTF. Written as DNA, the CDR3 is TGTGCCAGTAACAATAGCGGGAGGAGTGGGGCCAACGTCCTGACTTTC. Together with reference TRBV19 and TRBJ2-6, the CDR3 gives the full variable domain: DGGITQSPKYLFRKEGQNVTLSCEQNLNHDAMYWYRQDPGQGLRLIYYSQIVNDFQKGDIAEGYSVSREKKESFPLTVTSAQKNPTAFYLCASNNSGRSGANVLTFGAGSRLTVL.

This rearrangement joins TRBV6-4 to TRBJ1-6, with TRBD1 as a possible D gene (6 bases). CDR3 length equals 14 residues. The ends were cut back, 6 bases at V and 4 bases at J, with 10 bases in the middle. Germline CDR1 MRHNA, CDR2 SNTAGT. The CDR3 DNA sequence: TGTGCCAGCAGCTACCAGGGGTATAATTCACCCCTCCACTTT. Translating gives CASSYQGYNSPLHF.

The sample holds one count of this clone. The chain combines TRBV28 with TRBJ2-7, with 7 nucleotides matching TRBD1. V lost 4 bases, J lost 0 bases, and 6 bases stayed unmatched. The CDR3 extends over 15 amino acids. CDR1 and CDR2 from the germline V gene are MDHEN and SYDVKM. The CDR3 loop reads CASSSTGSGSYEQYF. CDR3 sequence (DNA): TGTGCCAGCAGTTCGACAGGGTCGGGCTCCTACGAGCAGTACTTC.

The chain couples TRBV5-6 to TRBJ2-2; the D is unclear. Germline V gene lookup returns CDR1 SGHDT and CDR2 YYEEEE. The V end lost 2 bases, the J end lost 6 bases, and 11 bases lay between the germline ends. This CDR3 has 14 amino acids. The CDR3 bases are TGTGCCAGCAGCTTCCCTGCCCGGGCCGGGGAGCTGTTTTTT. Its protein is CASSFPARAGELFF.

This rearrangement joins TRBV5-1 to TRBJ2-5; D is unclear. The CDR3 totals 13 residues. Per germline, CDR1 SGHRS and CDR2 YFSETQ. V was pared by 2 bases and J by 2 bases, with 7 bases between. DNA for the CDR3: TGCGCCAGCAGCTTCGAGGATCAAGAGACCCAGTACTTC. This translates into CASSFEDQETQYF.

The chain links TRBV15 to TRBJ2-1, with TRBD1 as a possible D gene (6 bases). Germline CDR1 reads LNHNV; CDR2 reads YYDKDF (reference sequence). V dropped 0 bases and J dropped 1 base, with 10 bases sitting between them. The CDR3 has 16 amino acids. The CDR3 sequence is CATSRDRDTSYNEQFF. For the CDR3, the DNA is TGTGCCACCAGCAGAGATAGGGACACTTCCTACAATGAGCAGTTCTTC.

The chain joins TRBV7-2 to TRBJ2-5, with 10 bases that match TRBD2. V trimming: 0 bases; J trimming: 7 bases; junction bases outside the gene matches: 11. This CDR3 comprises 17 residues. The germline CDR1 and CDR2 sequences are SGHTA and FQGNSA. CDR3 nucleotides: TGTGCCAGCAGCTTAGCGCCCCCGGCTAGCGGGAGAGGGACCCAGTACTTC. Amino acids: CASSLAPPASGRGTQYF.

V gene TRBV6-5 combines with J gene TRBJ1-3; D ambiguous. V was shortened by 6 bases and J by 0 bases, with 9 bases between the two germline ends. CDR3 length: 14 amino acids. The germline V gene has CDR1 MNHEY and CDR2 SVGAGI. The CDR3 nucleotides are TGTGCCAGCAGCCCCCCCAACTCTGGAAACACCATATATTTT. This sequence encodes CASSPPNSGNTIYF.

CDR3 region: CASSPDRGPGEQFF. In DNA, the CDR3 is TGTGCCAGCAGCCCGGACAGGGGGCCAGGTGAGCAGTTCTTC. The genes are TRBV7-3 and TRBJ2-1, with 11 bases that match TRBD1. This CDR3 has 14 amino acids. Germline V gene sequence: CDR1 SGHTA, CDR2 FQGTGA. V lost 5 bases and J lost 9; bases outside the gene matches: 6.

The CDR3 loop is CASNFGQASNQPQHF. In DNA, the CDR3 is TGTGCCAGCAATTTCGGACAGGCTAGCAATCAGCCCCAGCATTTT. V is TRBV6-6 and J is TRBJ1-5; 7 bases fit TRBD1. Unmatched junction bases numbered 6, after V lost 7 bases and J lost 0 bases. The CDR3 length is 15 residues. Per the germline V gene, CDR1 is MNHNY and CDR2 is SVGAGI (reference sequence).

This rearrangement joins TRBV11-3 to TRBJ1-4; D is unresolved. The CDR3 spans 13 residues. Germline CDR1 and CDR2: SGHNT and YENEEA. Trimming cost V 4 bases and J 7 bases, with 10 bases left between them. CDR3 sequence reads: CASSSTGGEKLFF. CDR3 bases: TGTGCCAGCAGCTCAACGGGAGGTGAAAAACTGTTTTTT.

In nucleotides, the CDR3 is TGTGCCAGCAGTCGGGACTCCGGCCGGGAGCAGTTCTTC. This sequence encodes CASSRDSGREQFF. This rearrangement joins TRBV2 to TRBJ2-1; maybe TRBD2 (6 bases). This CDR3 has 13 amino acids. The V end lost 5 bases, the J end lost 10 bases, and 15 bases lay between the germline ends. CDR1 is SNHLY, CDR2 FYNNEI, per germline.